Listed here are 29 T cell receptor beta chains from one sample, sequenced in a study of T cells in Graves' hyperthyroidism and ophthalmopathy. Amplification targeted TCR beta CDR3 regions from RNA transcripts. TCR CDR3 underwent first-round RT-PCR with the HTBI primer set. From the multiplex PCR reads, TCRdb called clonotypes with MiXCR, one entry per CDR3 protein. This sample carries hundreds of thousands of distinct CDR3 sequences, roughly 15% of them seen once, and the ten largest clones take roughly 10%. The sequenced material came from blood. The source is a woman in her late teens or twenties with Graves' hyperthyroidism.

This clonotype was counted at least ten times. Relative to the germline gene, one junction end is altered; a read error may explain this. The rearrangement uses TRBV27 and TRBJ2-7, with no clear D. This CDR3 is built from 14 residues. Germline-derived CDR1 and CDR2 are MNHEY and SMNVEV (reference sequence). Here the CDR3 DNA reads TGTGCCAGCAGCTTATACGGCAGCTCCTACGAGCAGTACTTC. This encodes CASSLYGSSYEQYF.

The V and J genes are TRBV12-3 or TRBV12-4 and TRBJ1-4; no firm D call. V was shortened by 2 bases and J by 3 bases, with 7 bases between the two germline ends. The CDR3 is 14 residues long. CDR3 sequence: CASSLMASNEKLFF. CDR3 sequence (DNA): TGTGCCAGCAGTTTAATGGCTTCTAATGAAAAACTGTTTTTT.

This clonotype was seen ten or more times. The chain uses TRBV7-2 and TRBJ2-5, with 7 bases that match TRBD2. CDR1 is SGHTA and CDR2 is FQGNSA in the germline V gene. The CDR3 extends over 16 amino acids. Trimming at V came to 1 base and at J to 4 bases, leaving 9 bases not matched to a gene. CDR3 sequence (DNA): TGTGCCAGCAGCTTAGAATCGGGAGGACGTTTAGAGACCCAGTACTTC. It yields the protein CASSLESGGRLETQYF. The full variable domain, completed using reference TRBV7-2 and TRBJ2-5, is GAGVSQSPSNKVTEKGKDVELRCDPISGHTALYWYRQSLGQGLEFLIYFQGNSAPDKSGLPSDRFSAERTGGSVSTLTIQRTQQEDSAVYLCASSLESGGRLETQYFGPGTRLLVL.

This clonotype turned up a few times. The chain is built from TRBV30 and TRBJ2-1, with a weak D call TRBD1 (6 bases). CDR3 length equals 13 residues. Trimming pared 0 bases from V and 8 bases from J, leaving 11 bases between. Germline CDR1 and CDR2: GTSNPN and SVGIG (reference sequence). DNA of the CDR3: TGTGCCTGGAGTGTAGCCAGGGGTTATGAGCAGTTCTTC. Translation gives CAWSVARGYEQFF.

This clonotype was found many times. The chain recombines TRBV18 with TRBJ1-1; D uncertain. The V and J ends lost 2 bases and 6 bases respectively, with 13 bases between them. The CDR3 totals 14 residues. Looked up from germline, CDR1 is KGHSH and CDR2 is LQKENI. CDR3 in amino acids: CASSPFRRGPEAFF. DNA of the CDR3: TGTGCCAGCTCACCATTCCGCCGGGGTCCTGAAGCTTTCTTT.

There are many counts of this clonotype. The J gene is TRBJ2-1, the V gene TRBV11-3; D uncertain. The CDR3 is 13 residues long. Trimming shortened V by 5 bases and J by 5 bases, and 10 bases separated the two germline ends. The V gene's germline CDR1 is SGHNT and CDR2 YENEEA. The CDR3 DNA reads as TGTGCCAGCAGCATTGGGCCCAACAATGAGCAGTTCTTC. Translated: CASSIGPNNEQFF.

This clonotype was recorded many times. V gene TRBV20-1 combines with J gene TRBJ2-3, with 13 bases that match TRBD2. Germline trimming cut 6 bases from V and 4 bases from J; bases unmatched to any gene: 1. This CDR3 has 13 amino acids. Germline V gives CDR1 DFQATT, CDR2 SNEGSKA (reference sequence). The CDR3 DNA sequence: TGCAGTGCCGGACTAGCGGGAGCAGATACGCAGTATTTT. Protein sequence: CSAGLAGADTQYF.

At least ten counts were recorded for this clonotype. V usage is TRBV18 and J usage is TRBJ2-1, with a weak D call TRBD2 (6 bases). V dropped 0 bases and J dropped 7 bases, with 10 bases sitting between them. The CDR3 consists of 14 residues. In germline, CDR1 is KGHSH, CDR2 LQKENI. CDR3 nucleotide sequence: TGTGCCAGCTCACCACCGAGCCTAGCGAATGAGCAGTTCTTC. This sequence encodes CASSPPSLANEQFF.

Remarks on this clonotype: With a much larger clone just one base away, this may be a read error. The rearrangement joins TRBV5-1 to TRBJ2-1, with 8 bases aligning to TRBD2. J gave up 4 bases and V 2 bases, and 8 bases lay outside the gene matches. The CDR3 is 16 residues long. The germline CDR1 and CDR2 sequences are SGHRS and YFSETQ. The CDR3 region has the DNA TGCGCCAGCAGCTTCCTTAGCGGGATAGGGTACAATGAGCAGTTCTTC. Its protein is CASSFLSGIGYNEQFF. Supplemented by reference TRBV5-1 and TRBJ2-1, the full variable domain reads KAGVTQTPRYLIKTRGQQVTLSCSPISGHRSVSWYQQTPGQGLQFLFEYFSETQRNKGNFPGRFSGRQFSNSRSEMNVSTLELGDSALYLCASSFLSGIGYNEQFFGPGTRLTVL.

This clonotype was recorded at least ten times. The rearrangement joins TRBV20-1 to TRBJ2-3, with D possibly being TRBD2 (6 bases). Germline CDR1 reads DFQATT; CDR2 reads SNEGSKA (reference sequence). V was clipped by 3 bases and J by 8 bases, with 15 bases between them. CDR3 length: 13 residues. The CDR3 DNA is TGCAGTGCTAGCGGGACGGAGGGAGTTACGCAGTATTTT. This gives the protein CSASGTEGVTQYF.

This clonotype was seen a handful of times. J is TRBJ2-4 and V is TRBV7-8, with no clear D. Per germline, CDR1 SGHVS and CDR2 FQNEAQ. The CDR3 consists of 15 residues. Trimming stripped 5 bases from V and 3 bases from J, with 14 bases between. The CDR3 reads CASSLSGLGKNIQYF. CDR3 bases: TGTGCCAGCAGCCTCAGTGGCCTCGGCAAAAACATTCAGTACTTC.

This clonotype came up many times. The chain uses TRBV5-1 and TRBJ2-7; 11 nucleotides agree with TRBD2. The germline gives CDR1 SGHRS, CDR2 YFSETQ. CDR3 length: 16 residues. The V gene end was trimmed by 0 bases and the J gene end by 4 bases; junction bases not matched to a gene: 6. DNA for the CDR3: TGCGCCAGCAGCTTGGACCGTAGCGGGAGGGTGTACGAGCAGTACTTC. Protein sequence: CASSLDRSGRVYEQYF.

This clonotype came up a few times. V usage is TRBV20-1 and J usage is TRBJ2-7, with D possibly matching TRBD1 (5 bases). CDR1 is DFQATT, CDR2 SNEGSKA, per germline (reference sequence). With 5 bases removed from V and 5 bases from J, the gap between germline ends came to 16 bases. The CDR3 contains 13 residues. CDR3 in DNA: TGCAGTGCTTATACAGGTCCCGGCGACGAGCAGTACTTC. Its translation is CSAYTGPGDEQYF.

This clonotype has a count of ten or more. V gene TRBV28 combines with J gene TRBJ1-5; D is undetermined. The V gene's germline CDR1 is MDHEN and CDR2 SYDVKM. The CDR3 loop spans 16 amino acids. Between the trimmed V and J ends, which lost 7 bases and 6 bases, there was a span of 22 bases. In nucleotides, the CDR3 is TGTGCCAGCAATCGAAAGGGTTACACCTCGGGTCAGCCCCAGCATTTT. Its protein product is CASNRKGYTSGQPQHF.

This clonotype was detected only a few times. The chain is built from TRBV4-1 and TRBJ2-7; D may be TRBD1 or TRBD2 (5 bases each). The CDR3 is 16 residues long. The germline V gene encodes CDR1 MGHRA and CDR2 YSYEKL. The V end was cut by 1 base, the J end by 3 bases, with 16 bases between. The CDR3 here is CASSQVIPGRNYEQYF. CDR3 bases: TGCGCCAGCAGCCAAGTAATACCGGGACGGAACTACGAGCAGTACTTC.

This clonotype was picked up many times. V gene TRBV5-5 combines with J gene TRBJ1-1; a weak D match, TRBD1 (5 bases). Trimming shortened V by 4 bases and J by 6 bases, and 10 bases separated the two germline ends. The CDR3 loop spans 12 amino acids. Germline assignment: CDR1 SGHKS and CDR2 YYEKEE (reference sequence). In DNA, the CDR3 is TGTGCCAGCAGCGTTAGAGGGGCTGAAGCTTTCTTT. As protein: CASSVRGAEAFF.

This clonotype was observed many times. The chain joins TRBV10-1 to TRBJ2-7, with D possibly called TRBD1 or TRBD2 (5 bases each). Germline CDR1 is WNHNN and CDR2 is SYGVQD (reference sequence). The CDR3 consists of 15 residues. Trimming took 2 bases from V and 1 from J, leaving 12 bases between them. In DNA, the CDR3 is TGCGCCAGCAGTGAGGGGGGTTCGGCATCCTACGAGCAGTACTTC. Encoded protein: CASSEGGSASYEQYF.

This clonotype has at least ten counts. J is TRBJ1-1 and V is TRBV7-2, with TRBD1 matching 7 bases. After removal of 4 bases from V and 7 bases from J, the junction contained 12 bases not matched to a gene. CDR1 and CDR2 from the germline V gene are SGHTA and FQGNSA. The CDR3 totals 15 residues. As DNA, the CDR3 is TGTGCCAGCAGCTCTAAGTCAGGGGGGATCTATGAAGCTTTCTTT. Its translation: CASSSKSGGIYEAFF.

This clonotype was picked up many times. The genes are TRBV18 and TRBJ2-5; D not certain. Trimming left V 0 bases short and J 9 bases short, with 14 bases between. In germline, CDR1 is KGHSH, CDR2 LQKENI. The CDR3 contains 14 residues. The CDR3 region has the DNA TGTGCCAGCTCACCACCCGTAGCTGACCTTGCCCAGTACTTC. It yields the protein CASSPPVADLAQYF.

This clonotype has just a few counts. Given a much more abundant clone one base away, this may be a read error. The chain has TRBV5-4 and TRBJ2-5; TRBD2 matches at 14 bases. This CDR3 has 15 residues. The junction had 2 bases not matched to a gene; V was cut back by 3 bases and J by 4 bases. Germline V gene sequence: CDR1 SGHNT, CDR2 YYREEE (reference sequence). CDR3: CASSWGLAGAETQYF. In DNA form, the CDR3 reads TGTGCCAGCAGCTGGGGACTAGCGGGAGCAGAGACCCAGTACTTC.

In its sample, this clonotype was seen a few times. The J gene is TRBJ2-7, the V gene TRBV6-2 or TRBV6-3, with D tentatively TRBD2 (5 bases). The V gene's germline CDR1 is MNHEY and CDR2 SVGEGT. Between the trimmed V and J ends, which lost 7 bases and 9 bases, there was a span of 13 bases. There are 11 residues in the CDR3. DNA of the CDR3: TGTGCCAGCACTTCCCTTGGAGGGCAGTACTTC. It codes for CASTSLGGQYF.

This clonotype was recorded many times. The chain links TRBV12-3 or TRBV12-4 to TRBJ2-1, with 11 bases that match TRBD2. The CDR3 sequence is 15 residues long. The V segment lost 4 bases and the J segment 6 bases; nucleotides outside the gene matches: 5. The CDR3 DNA reads TGTGCCAGCAGTTCTAGCGGGAGGTGGGGCAATGAGCAGTTCTTC. It is translated as CASSSSGRWGNEQFF.

The chain links TRBV6-2 or TRBV6-3 to TRBJ1-2; D unclear. The CDR3 contains 14 residues. The V gene's germline CDR1 is MNHEY and CDR2 SVGEGT. V was shortened by 6 bases and J by 0 bases, with 11 bases between the two germline ends. As DNA, the CDR3 is TGTGCCAGCAGCCCTGGTGAAGCTAACTATGGCTACACCTTC. Its protein is CASSPGEANYGYTF.

The chain is built from TRBV30 and TRBJ1-1; no definite D call. There are 13 residues in the CDR3. CDR1 and CDR2 from the germline V gene are GTSNPN and SVGIG (reference sequence). Trimming took off 5 bases at V and 1 base at J, with 11 bases between the two ends. The CDR3 nucleotides read TGTGCCTGGGGTGCCCAGGCGAACACTGAAGCTTTCTTT. Translating it yields CAWGAQANTEAFF.

This clonotype was seen a few times. V gene TRBV3-1 combines with J gene TRBJ1-1; D call uncertain. This CDR3 contains 14 residues. Per germline, CDR1 LGHDT and CDR2 YNNKEL (reference sequence). Trimming cost V 1 base and J 5 bases, with 11 bases left between them. CDR3 amino acids: CASSQGWSGTEAFF. CDR3 bases: TGTGCCAGCAGCCAAGGGTGGTCAGGTACTGAAGCTTTCTTT. The full variable domain, in which reference TRBV3-1 and TRBJ1-1 provide the parts outside the CDR3, is DTAVSQTPKYLVTQMGNDKSIKCEQNLGHDTMYWYKQDSKKFLKIMFSYNNKELIINETVPNRFSPKSPDKAHLNLHINSLELGDSAVYFCASSQGWSGTEAFFGQGTRLTVV.

This clonotype was seen ten or more times. The V call is TRBV7-8, the J call TRBJ1-2; D is uncertain. V lost 5 bases and J lost 4, with 8 bases in between. Looked up from germline, CDR1 is SGHVS and CDR2 is FQNEAQ. The CDR3 extends over 12 amino acids. This chain's CDR3 is CASSHASYGYTF. CDR3 coding DNA: TGTGCCAGCAGCCATGCGTCCTATGGCTACACCTTC.

There are many counts of this clonotype. The chain recombines TRBV7-2 with TRBJ2-6; perhaps D is TRBD1 or TRBD2 (6 bases each). Deletions cut 4 bases from V and 3 bases from J, with 10 bases between. Germline V CDR1 and CDR2: SGHTA, FQGNSA. The CDR3 has 15 amino acids. The CDR3, as DNA: TGTGCCAGCAGCTACGGGGGCGGTGGGGCCAACGTCCTGACTTTC. Amino acids: CASSYGGGGANVLTF.

V usage is TRBV2 and J usage is TRBJ2-7; D may match TRBD1 or TRBD2 (6 bases each). Trimming took off 6 bases at V and 6 bases at J, with 21 bases between the two ends. In germline, CDR1 is SNHLY, CDR2 FYNNEI. The CDR3 runs 15 residues. CDR3 region: CASRDPRDTLTEQYF. In DNA form, the CDR3 reads TGTGCCAGCAGAGATCCGCGGGACACTTTGACCGAGCAGTACTTC.

A few counts support this clonotype. CDR3 sequence reads: CASSFPLGANYGYTF. CDR3 DNA sequence: TGTGCCAGCAGTTTCCCCCTCGGGGCTAACTATGGCTACACCTTC. The chain recombines TRBV6-2 or TRBV6-3 with TRBJ1-2; the D is unclear. This CDR3 has 15 amino acids. Germline CDR1 is MNHEY and CDR2 is SVGEGT. Trimming removed 4 bases at V and 0 bases at J, with 12 bases between.